Given below is one TCR beta chain in context. Its antigen is undetermined. CDR3 length: 12 residues. Germline-derived CDR1 and CDR2 are SGHAT and FQNNGV. The data were taken from a study of monozygotic twins with inflammatory bowel disease. Study-wide findings and caveats: IBD patients shared fewer clonotypes with other individuals than healthy twins, especially patients with disease activity signs.

TCRdb reworked the 5' RACE reads into one entry per CDR3 protein, no DNA. There are more than 300,000 distinct CDR3 sequences in the sample, with 2.6% held by the top ten. Sample: blood. V is TRBV11-2 and J is TRBJ2-4; TCRdb's assignment of TRBD2 cannot be checked, as there is no DNA. The TCR was taken from a human donor with ulcerative colitis or Crohn's disease, or a healthy co-twin of an affected twin (not recorded which). This CDR3 reads CASSFDREAQYF.